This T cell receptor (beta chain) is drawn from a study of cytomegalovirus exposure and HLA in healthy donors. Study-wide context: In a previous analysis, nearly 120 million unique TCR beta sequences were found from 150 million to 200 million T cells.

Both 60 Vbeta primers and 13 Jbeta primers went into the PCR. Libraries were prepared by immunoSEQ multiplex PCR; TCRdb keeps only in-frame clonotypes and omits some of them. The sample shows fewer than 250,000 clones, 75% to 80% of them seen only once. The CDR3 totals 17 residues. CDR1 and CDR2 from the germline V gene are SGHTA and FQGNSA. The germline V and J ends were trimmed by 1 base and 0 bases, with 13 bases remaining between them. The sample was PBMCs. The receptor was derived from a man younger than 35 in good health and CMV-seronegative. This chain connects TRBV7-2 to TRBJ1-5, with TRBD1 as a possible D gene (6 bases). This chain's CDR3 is CASSLGQVRNSNQPQHF. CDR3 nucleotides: TGTGCCAGCAGCTTAGGACAGGTCCGGAATAGCAATCAGCCCCAGCATTTT. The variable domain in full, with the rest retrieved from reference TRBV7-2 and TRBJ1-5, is GAGVSQSPSNKVTEKGKDVELRCDPISGHTALYWYRQSLGQGLEFLIYFQGNSAPDKSGLPSDRFSAERTGGSVSTLTIQRTQQEDSAVYLCASSLGQVRNSNQPQHFGDGTRLSIL.